The subject of this entry is one T cell receptor beta chain. The method was immunoSEQ multiplex PCR; TCRdb's version includes in-frame clones alone and lacks a portion of them. Among under 150,000 clones listed, approximately 90% were seen once. This specimen comes from a study of control samples from healthy donors and cancer patients. With V trimmed by 4 bases and J by 10 bases, 7 bases remained unmatched. The CDR3 extends over 14 amino acids. Germline V gene lookup returns CDR1 LGHDT and CDR2 YNNKEL (reference sequence). Sequencing was carried out using blood. This sequence was found in a woman younger than 45 in good health. This chain connects TRBV3-1 (or the pseudogene TRBV3-2) to TRBJ1-6; 7 nucleotides match TRBD1. The CDR3 region has the DNA TGTGCCAGCAGCCCTCAGACAGGGACCTCACCCCTCCACTTT. Its translation: CASSPQTGTSPLHF.